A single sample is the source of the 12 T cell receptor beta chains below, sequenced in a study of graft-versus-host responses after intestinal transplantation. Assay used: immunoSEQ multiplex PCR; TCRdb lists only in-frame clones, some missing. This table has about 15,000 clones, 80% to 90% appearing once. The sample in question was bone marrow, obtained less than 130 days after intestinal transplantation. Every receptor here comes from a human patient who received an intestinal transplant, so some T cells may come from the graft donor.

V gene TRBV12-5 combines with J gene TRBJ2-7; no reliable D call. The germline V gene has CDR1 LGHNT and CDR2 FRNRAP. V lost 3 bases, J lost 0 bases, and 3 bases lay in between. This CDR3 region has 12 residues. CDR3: CASGLNSYEQYF. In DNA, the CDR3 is TGTGCTAGTGGTTTAAACTCCTACGAGCAGTACTTC.

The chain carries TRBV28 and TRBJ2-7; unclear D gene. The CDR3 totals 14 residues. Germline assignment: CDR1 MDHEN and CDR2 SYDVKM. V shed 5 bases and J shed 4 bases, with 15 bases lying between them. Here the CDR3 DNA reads TGTGCCAGCAGTGCTCGGAGTTCCTGGTACGAGCAGTACTTC. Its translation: CASSARSSWYEQYF.

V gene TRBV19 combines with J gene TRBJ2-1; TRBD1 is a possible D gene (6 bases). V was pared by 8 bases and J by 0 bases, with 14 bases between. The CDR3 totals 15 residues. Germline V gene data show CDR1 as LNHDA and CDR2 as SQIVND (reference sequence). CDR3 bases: TGTGCCAGTCACCCGGCGGACAGCTCCTACAATGAGCAGTTCTTC. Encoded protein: CASHPADSSYNEQFF.

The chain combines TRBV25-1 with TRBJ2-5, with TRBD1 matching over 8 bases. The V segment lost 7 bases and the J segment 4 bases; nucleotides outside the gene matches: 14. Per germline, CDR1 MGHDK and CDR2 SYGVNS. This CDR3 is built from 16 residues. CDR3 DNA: TGTGCCAGCAAGAGGGGGGCAGGGGGCCTGGGAGAGACCCAGTACTTC. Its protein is CASKRGAGGLGETQYF.

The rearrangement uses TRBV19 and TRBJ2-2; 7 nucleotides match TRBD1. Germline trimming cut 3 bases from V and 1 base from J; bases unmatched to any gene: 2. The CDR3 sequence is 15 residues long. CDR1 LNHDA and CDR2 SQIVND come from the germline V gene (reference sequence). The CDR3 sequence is CASSIRTGNTGELFF. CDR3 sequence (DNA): TGTGCCAGTAGTATCCGGACAGGGAACACCGGGGAGCTGTTTTTT.

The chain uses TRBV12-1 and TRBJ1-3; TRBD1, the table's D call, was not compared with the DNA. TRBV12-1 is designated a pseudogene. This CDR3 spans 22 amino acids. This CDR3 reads CASSFGQLGRARSPLSGNTIYF. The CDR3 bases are TGTGCCAGCAGCTTCGGACAGCTCGGGCGCGCGAGAAGCCCTCTCTCTGGAAACACCATATATTTT.

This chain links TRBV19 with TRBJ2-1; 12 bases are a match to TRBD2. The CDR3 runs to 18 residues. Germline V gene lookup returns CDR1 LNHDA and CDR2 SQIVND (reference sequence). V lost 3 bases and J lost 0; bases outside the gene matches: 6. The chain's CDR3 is CASSMWGLAGSSYNEQFF. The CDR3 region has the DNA TGTGCCAGTAGTATGTGGGGACTAGCGGGCAGCTCCTACAATGAGCAGTTCTTC. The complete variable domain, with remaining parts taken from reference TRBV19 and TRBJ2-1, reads DGGITQSPKYLFRKEGQNVTLSCEQNLNHDAMYWYRQDPGQGLRLIYYSQIVNDFQKGDIAEGYSVSREKKESFPLTVTSAQKNPTAFYLCASSMWGLAGSSYNEQFFGPGTRLTVL.

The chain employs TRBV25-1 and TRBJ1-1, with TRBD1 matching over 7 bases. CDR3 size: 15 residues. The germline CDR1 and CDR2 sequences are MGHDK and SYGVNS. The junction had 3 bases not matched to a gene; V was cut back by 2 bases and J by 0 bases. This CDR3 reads CASSEHRGMNTEAFF. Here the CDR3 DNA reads TGTGCCAGCAGTGAACACAGGGGAATGAACACTGAAGCTTTCTTT.

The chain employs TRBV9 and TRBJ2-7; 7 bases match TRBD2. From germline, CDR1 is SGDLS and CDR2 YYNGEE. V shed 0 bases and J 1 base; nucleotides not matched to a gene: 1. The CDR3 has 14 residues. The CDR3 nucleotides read TGTGCCAGCAGCGTAGCGGGACTATCCTACGAGCAGTACTTC. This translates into CASSVAGLSYEQYF.

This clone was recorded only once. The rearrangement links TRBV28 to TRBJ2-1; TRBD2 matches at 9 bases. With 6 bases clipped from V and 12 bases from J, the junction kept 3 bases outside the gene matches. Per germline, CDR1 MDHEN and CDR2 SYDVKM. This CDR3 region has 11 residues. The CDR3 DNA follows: TGTGCCAGCAGAGAGGGACTAGCGCAGTTCTTC. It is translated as CASREGLAQFF.

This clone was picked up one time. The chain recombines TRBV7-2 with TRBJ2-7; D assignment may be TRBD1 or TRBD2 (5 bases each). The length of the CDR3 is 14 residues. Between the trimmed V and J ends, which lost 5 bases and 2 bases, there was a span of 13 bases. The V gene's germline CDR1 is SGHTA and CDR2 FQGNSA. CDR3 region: CASSASSGPYEQYF. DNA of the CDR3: TGTGCCAGCAGCGCTTCATCGGGGCCCTACGAGCAGTACTTC.

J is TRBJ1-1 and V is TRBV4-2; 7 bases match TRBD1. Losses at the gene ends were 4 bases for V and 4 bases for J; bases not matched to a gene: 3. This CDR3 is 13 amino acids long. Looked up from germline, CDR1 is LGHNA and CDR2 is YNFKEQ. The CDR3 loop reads CASSRDRATEAFF. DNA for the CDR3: TGTGCCAGCAGCCGCGACAGGGCCACTGAAGCTTTCTTT.